A selection of T cell receptor beta chains follows, all from one sample in a study of coeliac disease. Using immunoSEQ multiplex PCR, the repertoire was profiled, and TCRdb retains in-frame clones only, with some absent. The data show under 4,500 clones, approximately 54% seen once. Sequencing input: intraepithelial lymphocytes from the gut. Receptors originate from a human donor with active celiac disease. CDR3s include the opening cysteine and the closing phenylalanine or tryptophan. A D gene is named only where the DNA matches it firmly. For some rows the clone size is stated as once, few or many, or as a class when expanded; others skip it.

NA	TRBV28	NA	TRBJ1-1	TGTGCCAGCAGTCAAGCGGGCAACACTGAAGCTTTCTTT	CASSQAGNTEAFF
NA	TRBV13	NA	TRBJ1-1	TGTGCCAGCAGCTTACAGGAAACTGAAGCTTTCTTT	CASSLQETEAFF
NA	TRBV7-9	NA	TRBJ2-3	TGTGCCAGCAGCTTAGGGGAGACGACGCAGTATTTT	CASSLGETTQYF
few	TRBV28	NA	TRBJ2-7	TGTGCCAGCTGCACGCCCCTCATACAAAACGAGCAGTACTTC	CASCTPLIQNEQYF
NA	TRBV4-1	TRBD2	TRBJ2-1	TGCGCCAGCAGCCAAGGAGCGGGAGGCAATGAGCAGTTCTTC	CASSQGAGGNEQFF
NA	TRBV5-4	TRBD2	TRBJ2-3	TGTGCCAGCAGCCTTAGCGGGAGTGGGGCAGATACGCAGTATTTT	CASSLSGSGADTQYF
large	TRBV10-3	TRBD2	TRBJ2-1	TGTGCCATCAGTAGCGGGGTGCCCCCCAATGAGCAGTTCTTC	CAISSGVPPNEQFF
few	TRBV11-2	NA	TRBJ2-3	TGTGCCAGCAGCCGAGGAGATACGCAGTATTTT	CASSRGDTQYF
few	TRBV27	NA	TRBJ2-2	TGTGCCAGCAGTTTATCCGGGGTACACCGGGAGCTGTTTTTT	CASSLSGVHRELFF
NA	TRBV5-1	TRBD2	TRBJ2-7	TGCGCCAGCAGCTTGGCCCTTAGCGGGAGGGCGAGGGAGCAGTACTTC	CASSLALSGRAREQYF
few	TRBV11-2	TRBD2	TRBJ2-3	TGTGCCAGCAGCTTAGGCACGGGACTAGCGGGAGGGGATACGCAGTATTTT	CASSLGTGLAGGDTQYF
once	TRBV28	NA	TRBJ2-6	TGTGCCAGCAGTGAAACAGGTCTGAGCTCTGGGGCCAACGTCCTGACTTTC	CASSETGLSSGANVLTF
few	TRBV5-1	NA	TRBJ1-2	TGCGCCAGCAGCTTTGGGCACTATGGCTACACCTTC	CASSFGHYGYTF
NA	TRBV28	NA	TRBJ2-5	TGTGCCAGCAGTTCACCAGGGGACGAGACCCAGTACTTC	CASSSPGDETQYF
once	TRBV6-6	TRBD1	TRBJ1-5	TGTGCCAGCAGGAGATTCGGGACAGGGGATCAGCCCCAGCATTTT	CASRRFGTGDQPQHF